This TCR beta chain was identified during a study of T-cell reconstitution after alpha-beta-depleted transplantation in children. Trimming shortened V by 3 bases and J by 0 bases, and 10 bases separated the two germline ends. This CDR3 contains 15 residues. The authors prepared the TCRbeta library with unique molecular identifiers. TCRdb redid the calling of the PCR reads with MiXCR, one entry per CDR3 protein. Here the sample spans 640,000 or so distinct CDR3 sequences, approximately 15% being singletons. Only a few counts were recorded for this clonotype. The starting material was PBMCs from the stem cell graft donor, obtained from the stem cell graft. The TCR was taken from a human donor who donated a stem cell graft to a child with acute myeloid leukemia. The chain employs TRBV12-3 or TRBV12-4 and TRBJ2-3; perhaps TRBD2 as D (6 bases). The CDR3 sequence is CASSFSGSSTDTQYF. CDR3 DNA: TGTGCCAGCAGTTTCAGCGGGTCAAGCACAGATACGCAGTATTTT.